Below, 3 T cell receptor beta chains from the same sample are listed, as sequenced in a study of blood T cell repertoires in COVID-19. Assay used: immunoSEQ multiplex PCR; TCRdb lists only in-frame clones, some missing. This sample has about 160,000 clones, with roughly 87% found just once. Sequencing was performed on peripheral blood. These receptors were collected from a woman aged 60-75 years who had recovered from COVID-19.

This chain links TRBV7-9 with TRBJ2-7, with TRBD1 identical over 7 bases. Trimming cost V 5 bases and J 1 base; bases outside gene matches: 5. The CDR3 has 14 amino acids. Germline loops: CDR1 SEHNR, CDR2 FQNEAQ (reference sequence). The CDR3 sequence: CASSPTGSSYEQYF. CDR3 in DNA: TGTGCCAGCAGCCCGACAGGGAGTTCCTACGAGCAGTACTTC. The full variable domain, rest sourced from reference TRBV7-9 and TRBJ2-7, is DTGVSQNPRHKITKRGQNVTFRCDPISEHNRLYWYRQTLGQGPEFLTYFQNEAQLEKSRLLSDRFSAERPKGSFSTLEIQRTEQGDSAMYLCASSPTGSSYEQYFGPGTRLTVT.

This clone has a handful of counts. The CDR3 loop reads CASINTRANTGELFF. The CDR3 DNA reads as TGTGCCAGCATCAATACCAGGGCGAACACCGGGGAGCTGTTTTTT. The V call is TRBV7-9, the J call TRBJ2-2; maybe TRBD1 (5 bases). The V end was cut by 7 bases, the J end by 0 bases, with 12 bases between. Germline CDR1 SEHNR, CDR2 FQNEAQ (reference sequence). This CDR3 comprises 15 residues.

This clone was picked up a small number of times. The chain couples TRBV10-3 to TRBJ2-7; possibly TRBD1 for D (6 bases). Germline V gene lookup returns CDR1 ENHRY and CDR2 SYGVKD. Trimming took 3 bases from V and 2 from J, leaving 11 bases between them. CDR3 size: 14 residues. The CDR3 spells CAISEFGQPYEQYF. The CDR3 DNA reads TGTGCCATCAGTGAATTTGGACAGCCCTACGAGCAGTACTTC.